Shown below are 25 T cell receptor beta chains from a single sample sequenced in a study of T-cell reconstitution after alpha-beta-depleted transplantation in children. A library of TCRbeta sequences, prepared with unique molecular identifiers, was generated. TCRdb re-derived calls from the PCR reads in MiXCR, one entry per CDR3 protein. The sample shows about 980,000 distinct CDR3 sequences, about 31% of them seen only once. The material was PBMCs, mostly from graft donor cells, obtained 360 days after TCRalphabeta/CD19-depleted stem cell transplant. These receptors were obtained from a boy under two years old who had a stem cell transplant for SCID, so the T cells may come from the graft donor.

This clonotype was counted at least ten times. The genes are TRBV20-1 and TRBJ2-3; 9 bases map to TRBD1. The ends lost 5 bases at V and 5 bases at J; junction bases unmatched: 8. The CDR3 contains 14 residues. Looked up from germline, CDR1 is DFQATT and CDR2 is SNEGSKA (reference sequence). The CDR3 bases are TGCAGTGCTGACCGGGACAGGGATGGAGATACGCAGTATTTT. Translation gives CSADRDRDGDTQYF.

V usage is TRBV29-1 and J usage is TRBJ2-1; 13 bases map to TRBD2. CDR3 length equals 13 residues. The trim removed 7 bases at V and 6 bases at J, leaving 3 bases unmatched. Germline loops: CDR1 SQVTM, CDR2 ANQGSEA. The CDR3 DNA follows: TGCAGCGATAGACTAGCGGGGGGCAATGAGCAGTTCTTC. Translating gives CSDRLAGGNEQFF.

The chain has TRBV9 and TRBJ2-2; D not certain. Germline V CDR1 and CDR2: SGDLS, YYNGEE. The CDR3 sequence is 15 residues long. V lost 0 bases, J lost 2 bases, and 8 bases lay in between. CDR3 sequence (DNA): TGTGCCAGCAGCGTAGGGGGTATAAACACCGGGGAGCTGTTTTTT. This encodes CASSVGGINTGELFF.

The chain couples TRBV12-3 or TRBV12-4 to TRBJ1-5; 8 bases fit TRBD1. The CDR3 is 15 residues long. J gave up 4 bases and V 5 bases, and 7 bases lay outside the gene matches. The CDR3 protein is CASSASGTGNQPQHF. The DNA for the CDR3 is TGTGCCAGCAGTGCCTCCGGGACAGGTAATCAGCCCCAGCATTTT.

This sequence joins TRBV10-3 and TRBJ2-7; D perhaps matches TRBD2 (7 bases). With 3 bases removed from V and 3 bases from J, the gap between germline ends came to 15 bases. The CDR3 contains 15 residues. The V gene's germline CDR1 is ENHRY and CDR2 SYGVKD. DNA for the CDR3: TGTGCCATCAGTGACCAGGGGAGGGGATTCTACGAGCAGTACTTC. It yields the protein CAISDQGRGFYEQYF.

V gene TRBV20-1 combines with J gene TRBJ2-1; 8 positions match TRBD2. Losses at the gene ends were 3 bases for V and 2 bases for J; bases not matched to a gene: 12. The CDR3 is 17 amino acids. Looked up from germline, CDR1 is DFQATT and CDR2 is SNEGSKA (reference sequence). The CDR3 is CSASSTPRGVAYNEQFF. As DNA, the CDR3 is TGCAGTGCTAGTTCGACCCCGCGGGGGGTCGCCTACAATGAGCAGTTCTTC.

This chain joins TRBV9 and TRBJ2-7; 8 bases map to TRBD1. The CDR3 contains 15 residues. V lost 0 bases, J lost 3 bases, and 5 bases stayed unmatched. Germline CDR1 is SGDLS and CDR2 is YYNGEE. The DNA for the CDR3 is TGTGCCAGCAGCGTAGGTCAGGACAGGGTCTACGAGCAGTACTTC. Translation gives CASSVGQDRVYEQYF.

This clonotype showed up just a few times. The chain joins TRBV5-1 to TRBJ2-3; D unclear. This CDR3 is built from 14 residues. With 4 bases removed from V and 4 bases from J, the gap between germline ends came to 13 bases. Germline CDR1 is SGHRS and CDR2 is YFSETQ. This CDR3 is CASSPGQLPDTQYF. As DNA, the CDR3 is TGCGCCAGCAGCCCCGGCCAGCTTCCAGATACGCAGTATTTT. Full variable domain (remainder filled in from reference TRBV5-1 and TRBJ2-3): KAGVTQTPRYLIKTRGQQVTLSCSPISGHRSVSWYQQTPGQGLQFLFEYFSETQRNKGNFPGRFSGRQFSNSRSEMNVSTLELGDSALYLCASSPGQLPDTQYFGPGTRLTVL.

V usage is TRBV12-3 or TRBV12-4 and J usage is TRBJ2-4, with 7 bases fitting TRBD2. The length of the CDR3 is 18 residues. The V segment lost 1 base and the J segment 0 bases; nucleotides outside the gene matches: 9. CDR3 protein: CASSLGTSVGLAKNIQYF. The CDR3 nucleotides read TGTGCCAGCAGTTTAGGTACTAGCGTAGGGTTAGCCAAAAACATTCAGTACTTC.

The gene calls are TRBV5-1 and TRBJ1-1, with 7 bases fitting TRBD1. With 1 base clipped from V and 2 bases from J, the junction kept 5 bases outside the gene matches. The CDR3 has 15 amino acids. CDR1 is SGHRS and CDR2 is YFSETQ in the germline V gene. The CDR3 protein is CASSLRRTGNTEAFF. In DNA, the CDR3 is TGCGCCAGCAGCTTGCGGAGGACAGGTAACACTGAAGCTTTCTTT. Full variable domain (rest looked up from reference TRBV5-1 and TRBJ1-1): KAGVTQTPRYLIKTRGQQVTLSCSPISGHRSVSWYQQTPGQGLQFLFEYFSETQRNKGNFPGRFSGRQFSNSRSEMNVSTLELGDSALYLCASSLRRTGNTEAFFGQGTRLTVV.

The V and J genes are TRBV12-3 or TRBV12-4 and TRBJ2-7, with TRBD2 as a possible D gene (6 bases). V was clipped by 3 bases and J by 3 bases, with 12 bases between them. The CDR3 covers 14 residues. The CDR3 region is CASSFRGGFYEQYF. DNA of the CDR3: TGTGCCAGCAGTTTTCGGGGAGGCTTCTACGAGCAGTACTTC.

The chain uses TRBV5-5 and TRBJ1-2; D remains ambiguous. The CDR3 totals 14 residues. Germline V lookup: CDR1 SGHKS, CDR2 YYEKEE (reference sequence). Trimming took off 5 bases at V and 6 bases at J, with 17 bases between the two ends. The DNA of the CDR3 is TGTGCCAGCAGGATCCAACAGAGCCTAAATGGCTACACCTTC. Encoded protein: CASRIQQSLNGYTF.

A few counts support this clonotype. The V call is TRBV9, the J call TRBJ1-1; D gene unclear. This CDR3 spans 13 amino acids. The V gene lost 4 bases and the J gene lost 7 bases, with 14 bases spanning the gap. Germline V gene lookup returns CDR1 SGDLS and CDR2 YYNGEE. The CDR3 DNA is TGTGCCAGCAGCTCACCAAGGCGAAATGAAGCTTTCTTT. Its protein is CASSSPRRNEAFF.

This clonotype was found a few times. The chain uses TRBV7-8 and TRBJ2-7; 12 nucleotides line up with TRBD1. The CDR3 is 16 amino acids. V was clipped by 1 base and J by 7 bases; unmatched bases: 8. Germline V lookup: CDR1 SGHVS, CDR2 FQNEAQ. CDR3 in amino acids: CASSLVGTGGQGEQYF. In nucleotides, the CDR3 is TGTGCCAGCAGCTTAGTCGGGACAGGGGGCCAGGGGGAGCAGTACTTC.

This clonotype has only a few counts. The rearrangement uses TRBV29-1 and TRBJ1-4; maybe TRBD1 (5 bases). CDR1 is SQVTM, CDR2 ANQGSEA, per germline. V lost 7 bases and J 8 bases, leaving 14 bases between the germline ends. CDR3 length: 12 residues. CDR3 DNA: TGCAGCGCCTCAGGCTGGGGCGAAAAACTGTTTTTT. Translated, it gives CSASGWGEKLFF.

The chain has TRBV29-1 and TRBJ1-1; D call uncertain. CDR1 is SQVTM and CDR2 is ANQGSEA in the germline V gene. The V gene lost 5 bases and the J gene lost 3 bases, with 16 bases spanning the gap. The CDR3 runs 14 residues. The CDR3 is CSVWEVYLDTEAFF. The CDR3 DNA follows: TGCAGCGTTTGGGAGGTCTACCTGGACACTGAAGCTTTCTTT.

The chain carries TRBV5-1 and TRBJ2-5; D is ambiguous. This CDR3 has 14 amino acids. The germline V and J ends were trimmed by 1 base and 2 bases, with 9 bases remaining between them. Germline values: CDR1 SGHRS, CDR2 YFSETQ. CDR3 amino acids: CASSLSTRQETQYF. CDR3 DNA sequence: TGCGCCAGCAGCTTGTCTACCAGACAAGAGACCCAGTACTTC.

The rearrangement uses TRBV2 and TRBJ2-1, with 7 nucleotides matching TRBD1. The CDR3 extends over 14 amino acids. Germline V lookup: CDR1 SNHLY, CDR2 FYNNEI. V was pared by 7 bases and J by 5 bases, with 8 bases of the junction left unmatched. CDR3 loop: CASKQGSGDNEQFF. The CDR3 DNA is TGTGCCAGCAAACAGGGGAGTGGGGACAATGAGCAGTTCTTC.

The chain recombines TRBV6-1 with TRBJ2-3, with 13 bases lining up with TRBD2. The CDR3 is 16 amino acids. Germline V gene lookup returns CDR1 MNHNS and CDR2 SASEGT. V shed 6 bases, J shed 6 bases, and the junction held 9 bases outside the gene matches. This chain's CDR3 is CASRRTSGGAMDTQYF. CDR3 bases: TGTGCCAGCAGGAGGACTAGCGGGGGCGCCATGGATACGCAGTATTTT.

This chain joins TRBV5-1 and TRBJ1-1; D unresolved. Per germline, CDR1 SGHRS and CDR2 YFSETQ. This CDR3 is built from 14 residues. The V and J ends lost 0 bases and 5 bases respectively, with 11 bases between them. The CDR3 here is CASSLGAGVTEAFF. The CDR3 nucleotides read TGCGCCAGCAGCTTGGGTGCGGGTGTTACTGAAGCTTTCTTT.

The gene calls are TRBV24-1 and TRBJ2-2; D is perhaps TRBD2 (6 bases). The CDR3 runs 17 residues. CDR1 is KGHDR, CDR2 SFDVKD, per germline. V dropped 4 bases and J dropped 5 bases, with 19 bases sitting between them. CDR3 protein: CATSDPPGSGRTGELFF. The CDR3 DNA is TGTGCCACCAGTGACCCTCCGGGATCAGGGAGGACCGGGGAGCTGTTTTTT.

The gene calls are TRBV12-3 or TRBV12-4 and TRBJ2-3; perhaps TRBD2 as D (6 bases). The CDR3 is 15 amino acids. V was shortened by 6 bases and J by 0 bases, with 13 bases between the two germline ends. CDR3 DNA: TGTGCCAGCAGCCCGGACGGGACTAGCACAGATACGCAGTATTTT. Amino acids: CASSPDGTSTDTQYF.

This clonotype was counted a few times. In DNA, the CDR3 is TGCGCCAGCAGTCGACAGGATTTTAGCACAGATACGCAGTATTTT. Its protein is CASSRQDFSTDTQYF. The V and J genes are TRBV10-2 and TRBJ2-3; D may be TRBD1 (6 bases). CDR1 is WSHSY and CDR2 is SAAADI in the germline V gene. This CDR3 is built from 15 residues. Trimming shortened V by 5 bases and J by 0 bases, and 12 bases separated the two germline ends.

This rearrangement joins TRBV29-1 to TRBJ2-1, with 12 positions matching TRBD2. In germline, CDR1 is SQVTM, CDR2 ANQGSEA. This CDR3 comprises 17 residues. Trimming removed 7 bases from V and 9 bases from J; junction bases left unmatched: 19. The CDR3 here is CSGQLGTLAGGPSEQFF. Written as DNA, the CDR3 is TGCAGCGGGCAGTTGGGGACTCTAGCGGGGGGGCCGAGTGAGCAGTTCTTC.

This clonotype appeared a few times. The chain employs TRBV6-1 and TRBJ2-7, with TRBD1 as a possible D gene (6 bases). This CDR3 contains 14 residues. Trimming pared 6 bases from V and 3 bases from J, leaving 15 bases between. Per germline, CDR1 MNHNS and CDR2 SASEGT. The CDR3 coding sequence is TGTGCCAGCAGCCGAAAAGGACAGAACTACGAGCAGTACTTC. It encodes CASSRKGQNYEQYF.